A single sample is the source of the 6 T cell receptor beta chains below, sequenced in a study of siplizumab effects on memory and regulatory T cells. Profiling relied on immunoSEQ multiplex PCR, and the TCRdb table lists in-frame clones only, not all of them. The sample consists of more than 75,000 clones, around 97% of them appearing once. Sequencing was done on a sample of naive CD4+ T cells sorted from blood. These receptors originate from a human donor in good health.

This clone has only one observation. The CDR3 region is CASSHTGGWANTEAFF. For the CDR3, the DNA is TGCGCCAGCAGCCACACAGGGGGCTGGGCGAACACTGAAGCTTTCTTT. The chain has TRBV5-1 and TRBJ1-1; 9 bases are a match to TRBD1. The CDR3 length is 16 residues. J was trimmed by 1 base and V by 4 bases; bases with no gene match: 8. Germline lookup yields CDR1 SGHRS and CDR2 YFSETQ.

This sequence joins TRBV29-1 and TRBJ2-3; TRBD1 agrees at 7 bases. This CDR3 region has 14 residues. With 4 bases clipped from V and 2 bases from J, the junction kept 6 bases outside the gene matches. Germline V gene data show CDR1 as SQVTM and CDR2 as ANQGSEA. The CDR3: CSVAGDRSTDTQYF. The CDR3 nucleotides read TGCAGCGTTGCAGGGGACAGATCCACAGATACGCAGTATTTT.

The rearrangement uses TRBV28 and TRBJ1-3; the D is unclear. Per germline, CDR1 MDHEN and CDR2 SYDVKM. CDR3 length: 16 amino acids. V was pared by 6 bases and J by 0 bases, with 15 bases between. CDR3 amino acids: CASSTRWGDSGNTIYF. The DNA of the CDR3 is TGTGCCAGCAGCACACGGTGGGGAGACTCTGGAAACACCATATATTTT.

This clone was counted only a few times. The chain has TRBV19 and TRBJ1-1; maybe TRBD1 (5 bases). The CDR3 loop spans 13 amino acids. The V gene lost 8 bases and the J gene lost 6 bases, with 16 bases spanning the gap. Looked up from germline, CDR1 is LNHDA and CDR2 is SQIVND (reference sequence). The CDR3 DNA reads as TGTGCCAGTGTACTCTCGGGGCATCCTGAAGCTTTCTTT. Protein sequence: CASVLSGHPEAFF.

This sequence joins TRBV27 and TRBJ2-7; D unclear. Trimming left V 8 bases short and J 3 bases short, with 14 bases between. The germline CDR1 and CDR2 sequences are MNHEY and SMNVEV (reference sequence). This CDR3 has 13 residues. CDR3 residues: CASRQQPNYEQYF. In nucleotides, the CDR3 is TGTGCCAGCCGCCAGCAGCCTAACTACGAGCAGTACTTC.

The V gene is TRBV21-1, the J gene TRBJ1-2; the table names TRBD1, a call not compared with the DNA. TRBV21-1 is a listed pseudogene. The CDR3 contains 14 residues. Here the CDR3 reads CAIGPGQNINGYTF. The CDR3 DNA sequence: TGTGCCATCGGCCCGGGACAGAATATCAATGGCTACACCTTC.